This T cell receptor (beta chain) stems from a study of shared clonotypes between healthy human individuals. For the study at large: Researchers assigned three CD4 naive, three CD4 memory, two CD8 naive and one CD8 memory plate to each donor. Overall study results and limits: Clonotypes that were shared across four donors made up roughly 5% of naive CD4 clonotypes. How much donors shared clonotypes was expected to be affected by sequencing depth.

Profiling relied on immunoSEQ multiplex PCR, and the TCRdb table lists in-frame clones only, not all of them. This table has nearly 2 million clones, about 95% appearing once. The CDR3 covers 14 residues. Germline CDR1 reads SNHLY; CDR2 reads FYNNEI. V was pared by 8 bases and J by 1 base, with 4 bases of the junction left unmatched. Cells designated naive CD8 were CD45RO-negative and were positively selected for CCR7, with terminally differentiated effector memory CD45RA+ cells excluded. Notes on this clone: What it binds is not known.

The clonotype comes from a young man in good health. Sequencing input: naive CD8+ T cells sorted from blood. This chain connects TRBV2 to TRBJ2-1; 8 bases map to TRBD2. CDR3 coding DNA: TGTGCCAGCGCCAGCGGGAGTTCCTACAATGAGCAGTTCTTC. It yields the protein CASASGSSYNEQFF.